The clone carrying this T cell receptor beta chain was seen only a few times. The data belong to a study of blood T cell repertoires in COVID-19. This CDR3 is 12 amino acids long. V was shortened by 3 bases and J by 6 bases, with 8 bases between the two germline ends. Using immunoSEQ multiplex PCR, the repertoire was profiled, and TCRdb retains in-frame clones only, with some absent. Of approximately 200,000 clones in the sample, around 84% were seen once. The TCR comes from a woman between 55 and 75 years old who had recovered from COVID-19. The rearrangement joins TRBV12-3 or TRBV12-4 to TRBJ1-1; D not resolved. Material for sequencing was peripheral blood. The CDR3 here is CASSFHRSEAFF. CDR3 DNA sequence: TGTGCCAGCAGTTTTCATCGGTCTGAAGCTTTCTTT.